This T cell receptor beta chain was sequenced in a study of T cells in Graves' hyperthyroidism and ophthalmopathy. Regions amplified from RNA transcripts were the TCR beta CDR3 regions. With the HTBI primer set, the TCR CDR3 went through a first round of RT-PCR. TCRdb itself ran the multiplex PCR reads through MiXCR, one entry per CDR3 protein. This repertoire shows some 700,000 distinct CDR3 sequences, roughly a sixth found once; its top ten account for around a sixth. Trimming removed 4 bases from V and 4 bases from J, with 11 bases in between. CDR1 is SGHAT, CDR2 FQNNGV, per germline. The CDR3 runs 13 residues. This clonotype turned up a few times. What it binds is not known. Graves' hyperthyroidism was deemed stable absent ophthalmopathy progression within 18 months. Patients with uncontrolled infections, other autoimmune diseases, pregnancy or lactation were excluded. PBMCs were derived from around 10 ml fresh peripheral blood.

The study's findings and limits: Appearing also in blood were most of the thyroid clonotypes expanded above 0.001.

This clonotype was sampled from a man in his fifties or sixties with Graves' hyperthyroidism. The chain is built from TRBV11-2 and TRBJ2-7; D gene unclear. Specimen: blood. Here the CDR3 DNA reads TGTGCCAGCAGCTCACTCTATCAGTACGAGCAGTACTTC. This gives the protein CASSSLYQYEQYF.